This is a list of T cell receptor beta chains from one sample in a study of CD8+ T cells in alopecia areata. Method: immunoSEQ multiplex PCR; TCRdb's copy keeps in-frame clones and lacks some. Here the sample spans about 270,000 clones, 60% being singletons. Specimen: CD4+ T cells sorted from blood, collected at roughly week 53, from a patient treated with tofacitinib. These receptors were collected from a human donor with alopecia areata. The CDR3 runs from the conserved cysteine through the conserved F or W. The order of the fields is J gene, V gene, clone size, D gene, CDR3 protein, CDR3 DNA. A D gene is named only where the DNA matches it firmly. Clone size is shown for a subset of rows, as once, few, many or a class of expanded clone.

j_gene: TRBJ2-5
v_gene: TRBV2
abundance: few
d_gene: .
CDR3aa: CASSSTETQYF
CDR3nt: TGTGCCAGCAGTTCAACAGAGACCCAGTACTTC

j_gene: TRBJ1-1
v_gene: TRBV6-6
abundance: .
d_gene: .
CDR3aa: CASSPTTSNTEAFF
CDR3nt: TGTGCCAGCAGCCCAACTACTTCGAACACTGAAGCTTTCTTT

j_gene: TRBJ1-2
v_gene: TRBV4-3
abundance: once
d_gene: .
CDR3aa: CASSQERGSNYGYTF
CDR3nt: TGCGCCAGCAGCCAGGAGAGGGGGTCTAACTATGGCTACACCTTC

j_gene: TRBJ1-5
v_gene: TRBV6-5
abundance: .
d_gene: .
CDR3aa: CASKRASSNQPQHF
CDR3nt: TGTGCCAGCAAGAGGGCCAGCAGTAATCAGCCCCAGCATTTT

j_gene: TRBJ2-1
v_gene: TRBV7-3
abundance: few
d_gene: TRBD1
CDR3aa: CASSPWTGESEQFF
CDR3nt: TGTGCCAGCAGCCCTTGGACAGGGGAAAGTGAGCAGTTCTTC

j_gene: TRBJ1-6
v_gene: TRBV30
abundance: .
d_gene: .
CDR3aa: CAWKAYSSYNSPLHF
CDR3nt: TGTGCCTGGAAAGCCTACAGCTCCTATAATTCACCCCTCCACTTT

j_gene: TRBJ2-7
v_gene: TRBV6-5
abundance: .
d_gene: .
CDR3aa: CASSRTEGGSYEQYF
CDR3nt: TGTGCCAGCAGCCGAACGGAGGGAGGCTCCTACGAGCAGTACTTC

j_gene: TRBJ1-2
v_gene: TRBV15
abundance: .
d_gene: .
CDR3aa: CATSRDGGTTYGYTF
CDR3nt: TGTGCCACCAGCAGAGATGGCGGGACAACCTATGGCTACACCTTC

j_gene: TRBJ1-1
v_gene: TRBV29-1
abundance: .
d_gene: .
CDR3aa: CSVEVGGRTEAFF
CDR3nt: TGCAGCGTTGAGGTGGGGGGCCGGACTGAAGCTTTCTTT

j_gene: TRBJ2-3
v_gene: TRBV11-2
abundance: few
d_gene: .
CDR3aa: CASSLSGDGTDTQYF
CDR3nt: TGTGCCAGCAGCTTATCGGGGGACGGCACAGATACGCAGTATTTT

j_gene: TRBJ1-2
v_gene: TRBV6-4
abundance: few
d_gene: .
CDR3aa: CASRPGGRYGYTF
CDR3nt: TGTGCCAGCCGCCCTGGGGGCCGCTATGGCTACACCTTC

j_gene: TRBJ1-1
v_gene: TRBV29-1
abundance: few
d_gene: TRBD1
CDR3aa: CSAVMDRGNTEAFF
CDR3nt: TGCAGCGCAGTAATGGACAGGGGGAACACTGAAGCTTTCTTT

j_gene: TRBJ1-4
v_gene: TRBV7-9
abundance: few
d_gene: TRBD1
CDR3aa: CASSRDRGNEKLFF
CDR3nt: TGTGCCAGCAGCCGGGACAGGGGGAATGAAAAACTGTTTTTT

j_gene: TRBJ2-6
v_gene: TRBV29-1
abundance: .
d_gene: TRBD1
CDR3aa: CSVRTGSSGANVLTF
CDR3nt: TGCAGCGTTCGGACAGGTAGCTCTGGGGCCAACGTCCTGACTTTC

j_gene: TRBJ2-5
v_gene: TRBV29-1
abundance: few
d_gene: .
CDR3aa: CSAKPGVETQYF
CDR3nt: TGCAGCGCCAAACCAGGGGTGGAGACCCAGTACTTC

j_gene: TRBJ2-5
v_gene: TRBV29-1
abundance: .
d_gene: TRBD2
CDR3aa: CSVEGAGGRETQYF
CDR3nt: TGCAGCGTTGAAGGAGCGGGGGGGCGAGAGACCCAGTACTTC

j_gene: TRBJ1-6
v_gene: TRBV6-5
abundance: once
d_gene: TRBD1
CDR3aa: CASRDSLNSPLHF
CDR3nt: TGTGCCAGCCGGGACAGCCTAAATTCACCCCTCCACTTT

j_gene: TRBJ2-3
v_gene: TRBV4-3
abundance: .
d_gene: .
CDR3aa: CASSQDPPGASTDTQYF
CDR3nt: TGCGCCAGCAGCCAAGATCCCCCAGGGGCAAGCACAGATACGCAGTATTTT

j_gene: TRBJ2-3
v_gene: TRBV29-1
abundance: .
d_gene: .
CDR3aa: CSVRRTSTDTQYF
CDR3nt: TGCAGCGTTCGACGAACTAGCACAGATACGCAGTATTTT

j_gene: TRBJ1-5
v_gene: TRBV29-1
abundance: .
d_gene: .
CDR3aa: CSAGDKGSDQPQHF
CDR3nt: TGCAGCGCGGGGGATAAAGGGTCCGATCAGCCCCAGCATTTT

j_gene: TRBJ2-4
v_gene: TRBV7-2
abundance: few
d_gene: TRBD1
CDR3aa: CASSPRWGQKFQYF
CDR3nt: TGTGCCAGCAGCCCACGTTGGGGACAGAAATTTCAGTACTTC

j_gene: TRBJ1-4
v_gene: TRBV27
abundance: .
d_gene: .
CDR3aa: CASSPLGRGEKLFF
CDR3nt: TGTGCCAGCAGTCCCCTAGGGCGCGGCGAAAAACTGTTTTTT

j_gene: TRBJ1-3
v_gene: TRBV29-1
abundance: .
d_gene: .
CDR3aa: CSARVSGNTIYF
CDR3nt: TGCAGCGCCCGAGTATCTGGAAACACCATATATTTT

j_gene: TRBJ2-5
v_gene: TRBV18
abundance: .
d_gene: .
CDR3aa: CASSLKQETQYF
CDR3nt: TGTGCCAGCTCACTTAAGCAAGAGACCCAGTACTTC

j_gene: TRBJ2-5
v_gene: TRBV7-9
abundance: .
d_gene: .
CDR3aa: CASSMTPGTQYF
CDR3nt: TGTGCCAGCAGCATGACCCCCGGGACCCAGTACTTC

j_gene: TRBJ1-1
v_gene: TRBV6-5
abundance: .
d_gene: TRBD1
CDR3aa: CASSRGDTEAFF
CDR3nt: TGTGCCAGCAGCAGGGGGGACACTGAAGCTTTCTTT

j_gene: TRBJ2-7
v_gene: TRBV6-5
abundance: few
d_gene: .
CDR3aa: CASSYLPNYEQYF
CDR3nt: TGTGCCAGCAGTTACTTGCCGAACTACGAGCAGTACTTC

j_gene: TRBJ2-1
v_gene: TRBV6-5
abundance: .
d_gene: .
CDR3aa: CASTRGGLNNEQFF
CDR3nt: TGTGCCAGCACCCGCGGGGGCCTAAACAATGAGCAGTTCTTC

j_gene: TRBJ2-7
v_gene: TRBV5-6
abundance: .
d_gene: TRBD1
CDR3aa: CASSRQGPLSYEQYF
CDR3nt: TGTGCCAGCAGCCGACAGGGACCTCTATCCTACGAGCAGTACTTC

j_gene: TRBJ2-4
v_gene: TRBV10-3
abundance: few
d_gene: .
CDR3aa: CAISERDTQNIQYF
CDR3nt: TGTGCCATCAGTGAGCGGGACACCCAAAACATTCAGTACTTC

j_gene: TRBJ2-5
v_gene: TRBV5-1
abundance: few
d_gene: .
CDR3aa: CASSFTRGQETQYF
CDR3nt: TGCGCCAGCAGCTTCACCCGGGGTCAAGAGACCCAGTACTTC

j_gene: TRBJ1-6
v_gene: TRBV30
abundance: .
d_gene: TRBD1
CDR3aa: CAWSVWGTGGDSPLHF
CDR3nt: TGTGCCTGGAGTGTATGGGGGACAGGGGGCGATTCACCCCTCCACTTT

j_gene: TRBJ1-6
v_gene: TRBV5-4
abundance: .
d_gene: TRBD1
CDR3aa: CASSWDRGRDSPLHF
CDR3nt: TGTGCCAGCAGCTGGGACAGGGGGAGGGATTCACCCCTCCACTTT

j_gene: TRBJ2-3
v_gene: TRBV5-4
abundance: .
d_gene: TRBD2
CDR3aa: CASSSQRTSGDTQYF
CDR3nt: TGTGCCAGCAGCTCCCAACGGACTAGCGGAGATACGCAGTATTTT

j_gene: TRBJ2-5
v_gene: TRBV9
abundance: once
d_gene: TRBD2
CDR3aa: CASSDRSGGAAETQYF
CDR3nt: TGTGCCAGCAGCGATAGAAGCGGGGGGGCCGCAGAGACCCAGTACTTC

j_gene: TRBJ2-2
v_gene: TRBV15
abundance: .
d_gene: .
CDR3aa: CATRDLTGELFF
CDR3nt: TGTGCCACCAGGGACCTCACCGGGGAGCTGTTTTTT

j_gene: TRBJ2-7
v_gene: TRBV29-1
abundance: few
d_gene: TRBD1
CDR3aa: CSVEDRAGGTGEQYF
CDR3nt: TGCAGCGTTGAAGATCGGGCAGGGGGAACGGGCGAGCAGTACTTC

j_gene: TRBJ2-5
v_gene: TRBV29-1
abundance: .
d_gene: .
CDR3aa: CSAGPGRETQYF
CDR3nt: TGCAGCGCCGGGCCCGGTCGCGAGACCCAGTACTTC

j_gene: TRBJ1-4
v_gene: TRBV4-1
abundance: .
d_gene: .
CDR3aa: CASSLSPGGFSDDEKLFF
CDR3nt: TGCGCCAGCAGCCTCTCTCCGGGGGGCTTTTCTGATGATGAAAAACTGTTTTTT

j_gene: TRBJ2-2
v_gene: TRBV5-6
abundance: .
d_gene: TRBD1
CDR3aa: CASSSRQGTTGELFF
CDR3nt: TGTGCCAGCAGCTCGAGACAGGGAACGACCGGGGAGCTGTTTTTT

j_gene: TRBJ1-2
v_gene: TRBV9
abundance: once
d_gene: .
CDR3aa: CASSVGHPRGYGYTF
CDR3nt: TGTGCCAGCAGCGTAGGACACCCACGGGGGTATGGCTACACCTTC

j_gene: TRBJ2-2
v_gene: TRBV6-1
abundance: .
d_gene: TRBD1
CDR3aa: CASRRDRGNTGELFF
CDR3nt: TGTGCCAGCAGGAGGGACAGGGGGAACACCGGGGAGCTGTTTTTT

j_gene: TRBJ2-3
v_gene: TRBV5-1
abundance: .
d_gene: .
CDR3aa: CASSLVFTDTQYF
CDR3nt: TGCGCCAGCAGCTTGGTCTTCACAGATACGCAGTATTTT

j_gene: TRBJ2-2
v_gene: TRBV30
abundance: .
d_gene: TRBD1
CDR3aa: CAWSHGTGGNPGELFF
CDR3nt: TGTGCCTGGAGCCACGGGACAGGAGGGAATCCCGGGGAGCTGTTTTTT

j_gene: TRBJ2-3
v_gene: TRBV13
abundance: .
d_gene: TRBD1
CDR3aa: CASSMGQGTTDTQYF
CDR3nt: TGTGCCAGCAGTATGGGACAGGGGACCACAGATACGCAGTATTTT

j_gene: TRBJ2-3
v_gene: TRBV2
abundance: .
d_gene: .
CDR3aa: CASATSTDTQYF
CDR3nt: TGTGCCAGCGCCACTAGCACAGATACGCAGTATTTT

j_gene: TRBJ1-1
v_gene: TRBV10-3
abundance: .
d_gene: TRBD1
CDR3aa: CAISMTGDNTEAFF
CDR3nt: TGTGCCATCAGTATGACAGGGGATAACACTGAAGCTTTCTTT

j_gene: TRBJ1-6
v_gene: TRBV2
abundance: .
d_gene: .
CDR3aa: CASSEARNSPLHF
CDR3nt: TGTGCCAGCAGTGAAGCACGGAATTCACCCCTCCACTTT

j_gene: TRBJ2-1
v_gene: TRBV11-2
abundance: .
d_gene: .
CDR3aa: CASRSDRFSYNEQFF
CDR3nt: TGTGCCAGCAGATCAGACAGGTTTTCCTACAATGAGCAGTTCTTC

j_gene: TRBJ2-7
v_gene: TRBV30
abundance: .
d_gene: .
CDR3aa: CAWSGQLYEQYF
CDR3nt: TGTGCCTGGTCCGGCCAACTTTACGAGCAGTACTTC

j_gene: TRBJ1-1
v_gene: TRBV13
abundance: .
d_gene: .
CDR3aa: CASSSGFPAFF
CDR3nt: TGTGCCAGCAGCTCAGGGTTTCCGGCTTTCTTT

j_gene: TRBJ2-7
v_gene: TRBV5-1
abundance: .
d_gene: .
CDR3aa: CASSPDTYEQYF
CDR3nt: TGCGCCAGCAGCCCGGACACCTACGAGCAGTACTTC

j_gene: TRBJ2-5
v_gene: TRBV5-1
abundance: .
d_gene: .
CDR3aa: CASRGQPVQETQYF
CDR3nt: TGCGCCAGCAGAGGACAGCCAGTACAAGAGACCCAGTACTTC

j_gene: TRBJ2-1
v_gene: TRBV29-1
abundance: .
d_gene: TRBD2
CDR3aa: CSAASGGAYNEQFF
CDR3nt: TGCAGCGCCGCGTCGGGGGGGGCCTACAATGAGCAGTTCTTC

j_gene: TRBJ1-1
v_gene: TRBV10-3
abundance: few
d_gene: .
CDR3aa: CTISPGTTEAFF
CDR3nt: TGTACCATCAGTCCGGGGACCACTGAAGCTTTCTTT

j_gene: TRBJ2-5
v_gene: TRBV19
abundance: few
d_gene: TRBD1
CDR3aa: CATGTGGNQETQYF
CDR3nt: TGTGCCACCGGGACAGGGGGTAACCAAGAGACCCAGTACTTC

j_gene: TRBJ1-6
v_gene: TRBV5-1
abundance: once
d_gene: .
CDR3aa: CASSLTGSSYNSPLHF
CDR3nt: TGCGCCAGCAGCTTAACAGGGAGCTCCTATAATTCACCCCTCCACTTT

j_gene: TRBJ2-4
v_gene: TRBV4-1
abundance: .
d_gene: .
CDR3aa: CASSQDGLAKNIQYF
CDR3nt: TGCGCCAGCAGCCAAGATGGACTAGCCAAAAACATTCAGTACTTC